One and the same sample provided the 5 T cell receptor beta chains below, sequenced in a study of neurological immune-mediated disorders. TCRdb used MiXCR to reprocess the 5' RACE reads, holding one entry per CDR3 protein. This table has about 120,000 distinct CDR3 sequences, roughly 3.1% appearing once. The sample taken for sequencing was PBMCs. These receptors all come from a young woman with multiple sclerosis.

This clonotype was detected many times. This chain uses TRBV4-1 with TRBJ2-1; D is undetermined. The CDR3 has 13 amino acids. The germline V gene has CDR1 MGHRA and CDR2 YSYEKL. Trimming took off 1 base at V and 8 bases at J, with 9 bases between the two ends. CDR3 amino acids: CASSQGAIDEQFF. CDR3 nucleotides: TGCGCCAGCAGCCAAGGGGCTATCGATGAGCAGTTCTTC.

In its sample, this clonotype was seen many times. The rearrangement uses TRBV9 and TRBJ2-7; D is unresolved. Trimming stripped 0 bases from V and 6 bases from J, with 13 bases between. Germline loops: CDR1 SGDLS, CDR2 YYNGEE. This CDR3 spans 14 amino acids. CDR3 coding DNA: TGTGCCAGCAGCGTAGAGAGCTACAGAGGCGAGCAGTACTTC. Protein sequence: CASSVESYRGEQYF.

The chain combines TRBV4-1 with TRBJ2-4, with D hard to call. The germline V and J ends were trimmed by 0 bases and 8 bases, with 11 bases remaining between them. The CDR3 runs 14 residues. Germline values: CDR1 MGHRA, CDR2 YSYEKL. CDR3 protein: CASSQEPASDIQYF. DNA for the CDR3: TGCGCCAGCAGCCAAGAGCCAGCATCCGACATTCAGTACTTC.

Ten or more counts support this clonotype. The chain links TRBV5-1 to TRBJ2-4; TRBD2 agrees at 8 bases. V was clipped by 5 bases and J by 0 bases; unmatched bases: 13. CDR1 is SGHRS, CDR2 YFSETQ, per germline. The CDR3 totals 18 residues. For the CDR3, the DNA is TGCGCCAGCAGTGACAATCCCAGCGGGAGTGTAGCCAAAAACATTCAGTACTTC. Encoded protein: CASSDNPSGSVAKNIQYF.

Many counts were recorded for this clonotype. The chain recombines TRBV4-3 with TRBJ2-3; D remains unclear. CDR3 size: 15 residues. Germline lookup yields CDR1 LGHNA and CDR2 YSLEER. The ends were cut back, 1 base at V and 4 bases at J, with 12 bases in the middle. The CDR3 region has the DNA TGCGCCAGCAGCCAAGTGGCGGCCTATTCAGATACGCAGTATTTT. It translates to CASSQVAAYSDTQYF.